This record covers a single T cell receptor (beta chain). CDR3 size: 11 residues. Germline lookup yields CDR1 SNHLY and CDR2 FYNNEI. J gave up 2 bases and V 11 bases, and 2 bases lay outside the gene matches. These data originate in a study of cytomegalovirus exposure and HLA in healthy donors. This PCR relied on a set of 60 Vbeta primers and 13 Jbeta primers. Data came from immunoSEQ multiplex PCR; TCRdb stores just in-frame clones and leaves some out. The sample table sets out tens of thousands of clones. Sequences were obtained from PBMCs. This chain joins TRBV2 and TRBJ2-5; 7 bases line up with TRBD2. The sequence was collected from a man between 18 and 35 years old in good health and CMV-seropositive. As DNA, the CDR3 is TGTGCCCGCGGGGGACAAGAGACCCAGTACTTC. It is translated as CARGGQETQYF.